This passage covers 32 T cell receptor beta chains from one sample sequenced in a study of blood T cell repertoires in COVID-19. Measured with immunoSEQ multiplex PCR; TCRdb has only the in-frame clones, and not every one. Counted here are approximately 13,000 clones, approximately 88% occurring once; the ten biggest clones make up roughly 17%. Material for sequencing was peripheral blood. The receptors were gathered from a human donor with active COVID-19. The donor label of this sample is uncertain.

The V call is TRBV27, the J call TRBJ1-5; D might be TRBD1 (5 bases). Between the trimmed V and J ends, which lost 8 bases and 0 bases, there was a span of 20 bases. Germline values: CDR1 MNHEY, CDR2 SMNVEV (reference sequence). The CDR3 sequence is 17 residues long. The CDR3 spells CASLPGAEPYSNQPQHF. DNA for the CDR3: TGTGCCAGCCTCCCTGGGGCAGAGCCTTATAGCAATCAGCCCCAGCATTTT.

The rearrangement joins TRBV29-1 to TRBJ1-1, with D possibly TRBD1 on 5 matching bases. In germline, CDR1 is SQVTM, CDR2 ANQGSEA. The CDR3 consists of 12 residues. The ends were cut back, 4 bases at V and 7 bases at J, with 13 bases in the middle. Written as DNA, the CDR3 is TGCAGCGTTGGCGGTGGGGCAGTTGAAGCTTTCTTT. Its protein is CSVGGGAVEAFF. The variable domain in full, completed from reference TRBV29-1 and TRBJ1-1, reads SAVISQKPSRDICQRGTSLTIQCQVDSQVTMMFWYRQQPGQSLTLIATANQGSEATYESGFVIDKFPISRPNLTFSTLTVSNMSPEDSSIYLCSVGGGAVEAFFGQGTRLTVV.

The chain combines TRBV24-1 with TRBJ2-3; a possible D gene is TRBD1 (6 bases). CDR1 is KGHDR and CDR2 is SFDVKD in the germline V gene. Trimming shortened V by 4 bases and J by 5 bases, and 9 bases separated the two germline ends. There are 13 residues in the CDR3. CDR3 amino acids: CATSDRGIDTQYF. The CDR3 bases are TGTGCCACCAGTGACAGGGGTATAGATACGCAGTATTTT.

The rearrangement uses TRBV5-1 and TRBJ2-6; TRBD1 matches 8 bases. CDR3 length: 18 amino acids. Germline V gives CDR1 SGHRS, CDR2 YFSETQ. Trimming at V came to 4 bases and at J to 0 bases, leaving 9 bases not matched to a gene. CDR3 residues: CASSPKGQADSGANVLTF. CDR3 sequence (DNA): TGCGCCAGCAGCCCCAAGGGACAGGCCGACTCTGGGGCCAACGTCCTGACTTTC.

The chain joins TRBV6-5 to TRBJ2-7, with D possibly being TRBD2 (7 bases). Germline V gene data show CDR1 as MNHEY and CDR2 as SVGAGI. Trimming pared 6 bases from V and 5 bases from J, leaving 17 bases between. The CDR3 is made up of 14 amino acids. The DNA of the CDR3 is TGTGCCAGCAGCGAGGGGGGAGGGCGCGACGAGCAGTACTTC. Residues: CASSEGGGRDEQYF.

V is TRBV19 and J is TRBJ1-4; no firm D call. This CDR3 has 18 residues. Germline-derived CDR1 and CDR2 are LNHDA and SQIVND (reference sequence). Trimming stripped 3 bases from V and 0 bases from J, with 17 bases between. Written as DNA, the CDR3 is TGTGCCAGTAGTATCTCGGGTCGAGGCGGCGCAACTAATGAAAAACTGTTTTTT. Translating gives CASSISGRGGATNEKLFF.

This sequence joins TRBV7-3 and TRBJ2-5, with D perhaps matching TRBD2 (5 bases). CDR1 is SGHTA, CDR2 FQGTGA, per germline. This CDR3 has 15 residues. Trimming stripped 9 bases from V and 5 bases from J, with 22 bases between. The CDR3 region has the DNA TGTGCCAGTGCAATTGGGCCGCGTCGAGGGGAGACCCAGTACTTC. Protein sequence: CASAIGPRRGETQYF.

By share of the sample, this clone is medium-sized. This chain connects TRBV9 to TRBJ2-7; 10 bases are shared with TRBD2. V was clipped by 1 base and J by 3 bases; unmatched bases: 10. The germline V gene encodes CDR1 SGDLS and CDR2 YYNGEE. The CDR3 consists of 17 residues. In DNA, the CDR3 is TGTGCCAGCAGCGTAAATCGACTAGCGGGTTTATACTACGAGCAGTACTTC. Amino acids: CASSVNRLAGLYYEQYF.

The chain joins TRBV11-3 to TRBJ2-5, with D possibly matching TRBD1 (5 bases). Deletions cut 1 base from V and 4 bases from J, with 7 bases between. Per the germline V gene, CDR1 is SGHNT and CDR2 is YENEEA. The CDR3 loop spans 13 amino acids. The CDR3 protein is CASSLGGRETQYF. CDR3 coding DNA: TGTGCCAGCAGCTTAGGGGGCCGAGAGACCCAGTACTTC.

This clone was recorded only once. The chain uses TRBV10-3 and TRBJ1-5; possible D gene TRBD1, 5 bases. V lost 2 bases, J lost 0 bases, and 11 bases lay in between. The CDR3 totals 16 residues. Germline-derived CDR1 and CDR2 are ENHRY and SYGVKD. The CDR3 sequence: CAISEDSGLSNQPQHF. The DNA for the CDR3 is TGTGCCATCAGTGAGGACAGCGGGCTTAGCAATCAGCCCCAGCATTTT.

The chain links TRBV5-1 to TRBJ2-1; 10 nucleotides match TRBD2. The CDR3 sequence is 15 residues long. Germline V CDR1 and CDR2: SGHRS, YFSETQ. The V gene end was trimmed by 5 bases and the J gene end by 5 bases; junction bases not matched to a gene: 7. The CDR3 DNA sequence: TGCGCCAGCAGGGTAGCGGGAGGTTGGGACAATGAGCAGTTCTTC. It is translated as CASRVAGGWDNEQFF.

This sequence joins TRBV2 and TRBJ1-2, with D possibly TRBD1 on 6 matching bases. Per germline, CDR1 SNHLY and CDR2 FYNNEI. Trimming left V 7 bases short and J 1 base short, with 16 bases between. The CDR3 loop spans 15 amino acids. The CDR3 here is CASKFGQYSNYGYTF. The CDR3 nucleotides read TGTGCCAGCAAGTTCGGACAGTACAGTAACTATGGCTACACCTTC.

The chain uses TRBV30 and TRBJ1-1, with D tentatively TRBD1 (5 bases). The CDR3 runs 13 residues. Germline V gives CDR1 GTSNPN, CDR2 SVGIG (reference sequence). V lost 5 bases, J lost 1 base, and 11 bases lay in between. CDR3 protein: CAWANGGNTEAFF. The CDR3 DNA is TGTGCCTGGGCTAACGGGGGGAACACTGAAGCTTTCTTT.

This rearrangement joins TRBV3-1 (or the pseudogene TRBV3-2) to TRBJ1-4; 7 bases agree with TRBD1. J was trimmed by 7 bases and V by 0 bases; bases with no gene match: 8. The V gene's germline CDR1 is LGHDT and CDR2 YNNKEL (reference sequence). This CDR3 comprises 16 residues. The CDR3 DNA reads TGTGCCAGCAGCCAAGAAGGACAGGTTCATGTTGAAAAACTGTTTTTT. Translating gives CASSQEGQVHVEKLFF.

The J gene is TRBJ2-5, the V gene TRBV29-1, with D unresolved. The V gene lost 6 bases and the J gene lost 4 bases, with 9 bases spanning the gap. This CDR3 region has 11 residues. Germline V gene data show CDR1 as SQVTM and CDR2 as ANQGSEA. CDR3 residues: CSVLTLETQYF. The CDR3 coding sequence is TGCAGCGTCCTAACTCTAGAGACCCAGTACTTC.

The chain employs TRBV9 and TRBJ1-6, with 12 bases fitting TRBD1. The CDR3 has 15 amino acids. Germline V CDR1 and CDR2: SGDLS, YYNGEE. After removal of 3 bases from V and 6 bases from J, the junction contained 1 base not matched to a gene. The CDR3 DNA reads TGTGCCAGCAGCGCGGGACAGGGGGCTAATTCACCCCTCCACTTT. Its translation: CASSAGQGANSPLHF.

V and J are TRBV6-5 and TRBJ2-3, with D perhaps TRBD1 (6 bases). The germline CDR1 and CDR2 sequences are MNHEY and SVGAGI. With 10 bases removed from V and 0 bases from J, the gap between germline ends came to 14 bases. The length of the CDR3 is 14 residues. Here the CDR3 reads CATRTATSTDTQYF. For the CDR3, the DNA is TGTGCCACCAGGACAGCTACTAGCACAGATACGCAGTATTTT.

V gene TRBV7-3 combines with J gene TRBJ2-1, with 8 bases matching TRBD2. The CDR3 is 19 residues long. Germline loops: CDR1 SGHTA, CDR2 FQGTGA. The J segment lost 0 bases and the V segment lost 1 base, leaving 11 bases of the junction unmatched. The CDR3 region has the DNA TGTGCCAGCAGCTTAAAGGCTAGCGGGCATCTTTCCTCCTACAATGAGCAGTTCTTC. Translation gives CASSLKASGHLSSYNEQFF. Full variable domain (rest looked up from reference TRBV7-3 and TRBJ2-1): GAGVSQTPSNKVTEKGKYVELRCDPISGHTALYWYRQSLGQGPEFLIYFQGTGAADDSGLPNDRFFAVRPEGSVSTLKIQRTERGDSAVYLCASSLKASGHLSSYNEQFFGPGTRLTVL.

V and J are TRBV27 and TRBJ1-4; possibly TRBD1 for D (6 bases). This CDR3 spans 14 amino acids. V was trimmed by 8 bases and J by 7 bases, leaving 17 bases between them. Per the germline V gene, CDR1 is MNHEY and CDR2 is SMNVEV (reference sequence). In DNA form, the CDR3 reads TGTGCCAGCCAACCGAGCGGACAGCCTGAAAAACTGTTTTTT. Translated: CASQPSGQPEKLFF.

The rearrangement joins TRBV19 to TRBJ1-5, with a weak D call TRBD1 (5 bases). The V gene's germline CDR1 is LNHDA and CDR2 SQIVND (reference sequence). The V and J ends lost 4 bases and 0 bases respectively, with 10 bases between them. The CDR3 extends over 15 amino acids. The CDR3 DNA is TGTGCCAGTAGTACGACAGAATATAGCAATCAGCCCCAGCATTTT. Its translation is CASSTTEYSNQPQHF. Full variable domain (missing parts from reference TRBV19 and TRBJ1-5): DGGITQSPKYLFRKEGQNVTLSCEQNLNHDAMYWYRQDPGQGLRLIYYSQIVNDFQKGDIAEGYSVSREKKESFPLTVTSAQKNPTAFYLCASSTTEYSNQPQHFGDGTRLSIL.

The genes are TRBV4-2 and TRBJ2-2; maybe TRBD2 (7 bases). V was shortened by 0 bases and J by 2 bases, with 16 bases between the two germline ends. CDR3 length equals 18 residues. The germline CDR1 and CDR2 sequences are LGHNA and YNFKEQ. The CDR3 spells CASSQDPWEGVNTGELFF. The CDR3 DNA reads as TGTGCCAGCAGCCAAGATCCGTGGGAGGGGGTTAACACCGGGGAGCTGTTTTTT.

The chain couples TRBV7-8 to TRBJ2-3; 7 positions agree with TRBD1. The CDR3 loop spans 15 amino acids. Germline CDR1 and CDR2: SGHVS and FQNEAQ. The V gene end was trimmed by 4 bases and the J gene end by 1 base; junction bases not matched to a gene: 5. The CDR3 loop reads CASSSDRVGTDTQYF. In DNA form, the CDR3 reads TGTGCCAGCAGCTCTGACAGGGTTGGCACAGATACGCAGTATTTT.

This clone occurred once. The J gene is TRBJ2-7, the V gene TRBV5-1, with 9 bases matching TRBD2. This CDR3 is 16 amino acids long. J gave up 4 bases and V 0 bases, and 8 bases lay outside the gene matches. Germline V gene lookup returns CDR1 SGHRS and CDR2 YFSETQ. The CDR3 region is CASSLVGGRAVYEQYF. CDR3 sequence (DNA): TGCGCCAGCAGCTTGGTAGGCGGGAGGGCCGTGTACGAGCAGTACTTC.

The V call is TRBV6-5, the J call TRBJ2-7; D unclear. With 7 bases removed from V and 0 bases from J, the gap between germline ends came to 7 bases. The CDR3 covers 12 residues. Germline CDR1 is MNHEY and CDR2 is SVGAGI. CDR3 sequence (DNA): TGTGCCAGCACTATTCGCTCCTACGAGCAGTACTTC. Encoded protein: CASTIRSYEQYF.

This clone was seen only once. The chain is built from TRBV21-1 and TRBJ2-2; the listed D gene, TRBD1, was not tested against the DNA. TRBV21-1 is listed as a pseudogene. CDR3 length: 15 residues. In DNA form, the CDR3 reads TGTGCCAGCAGCCCTCGCGACAAACACCGCCGGGAGCTGTTTTTT. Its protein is CASSPRDKHRRELFF.

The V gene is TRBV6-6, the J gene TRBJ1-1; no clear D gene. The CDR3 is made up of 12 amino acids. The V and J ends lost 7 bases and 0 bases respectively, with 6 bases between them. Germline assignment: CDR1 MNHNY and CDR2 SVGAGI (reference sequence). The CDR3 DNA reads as TGTGCCAGCACGGGTATGAACACTGAAGCTTTCTTT. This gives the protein CASTGMNTEAFF.

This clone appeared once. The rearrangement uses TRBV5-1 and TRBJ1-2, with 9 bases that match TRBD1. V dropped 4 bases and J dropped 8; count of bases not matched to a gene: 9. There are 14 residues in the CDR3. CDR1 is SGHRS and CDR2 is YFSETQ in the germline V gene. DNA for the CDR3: TGCGCCAGCAGCCCATCCGGGACAGGGCACGGCTACACCTTC. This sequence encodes CASSPSGTGHGYTF. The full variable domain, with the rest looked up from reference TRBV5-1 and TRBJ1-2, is KAGVTQTPRYLIKTRGQQVTLSCSPISGHRSVSWYQQTPGQGLQFLFEYFSETQRNKGNFPGRFSGRQFSNSRSEMNVSTLELGDSALYLCASSPSGTGHGYTFGSGTRLTVV.

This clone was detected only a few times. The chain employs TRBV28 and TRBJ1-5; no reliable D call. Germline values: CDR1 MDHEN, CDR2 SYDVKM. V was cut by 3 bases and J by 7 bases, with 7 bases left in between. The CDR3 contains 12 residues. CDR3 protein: CASSFWAQPQHF. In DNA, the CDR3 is TGTGCCAGCAGTTTTTGGGCACAGCCCCAGCATTTT.

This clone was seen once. The CDR3 reads CASSAQANYGYTF. The CDR3 DNA reads TGTGCCAGCAGCGCACAAGCTAACTATGGCTACACCTTC. The V call is TRBV7-9, the J call TRBJ1-2; the D is unclear. Trimming pared 5 bases from V and 0 bases from J, leaving 7 bases between. The germline CDR1 and CDR2 sequences are SEHNR and FQNEAQ (reference sequence). The length of the CDR3 is 13 residues.

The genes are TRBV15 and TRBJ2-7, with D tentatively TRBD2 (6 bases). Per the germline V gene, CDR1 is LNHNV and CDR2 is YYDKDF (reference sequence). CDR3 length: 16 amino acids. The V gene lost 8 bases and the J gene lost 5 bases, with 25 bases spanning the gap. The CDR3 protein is CATRHRHSGVDDEQYF. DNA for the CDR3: TGTGCCACCCGGCATCGACATTCGGGGGTAGATGACGAGCAGTACTTC.

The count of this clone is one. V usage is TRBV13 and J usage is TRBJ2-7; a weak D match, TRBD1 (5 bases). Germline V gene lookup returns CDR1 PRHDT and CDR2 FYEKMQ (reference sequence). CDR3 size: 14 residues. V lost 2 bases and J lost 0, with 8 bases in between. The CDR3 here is CASSLYGASYEQYF. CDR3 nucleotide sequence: TGTGCCAGCAGCTTATATGGGGCCTCCTACGAGCAGTACTTC.

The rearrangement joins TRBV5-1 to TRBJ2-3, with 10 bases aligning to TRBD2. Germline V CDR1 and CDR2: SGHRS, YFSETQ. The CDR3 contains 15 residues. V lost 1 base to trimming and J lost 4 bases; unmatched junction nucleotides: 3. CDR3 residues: CASSLPSGSADTQYF. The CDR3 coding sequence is TGCGCCAGCAGCTTGCCTAGCGGGAGTGCAGATACGCAGTATTTT.